Presented here are 23 T cell receptor beta chains from one specimen sequenced in a study of blood T cells in healthy people across ages. Using a J-beta primer mix together with a sample-barcoded 5' primer, a second PCR was run for roughly 6 to 12 cycles. TCRdb analysed the 5' RACE reads with MiXCR anew, one entry per CDR3 protein. This sample has 700,000 to 850,000 distinct CDR3 sequences, with around 34% found just once. The material sequenced was blood. Receptors originate from a man aged 18 to 35 in good health.

There are many counts of this clonotype. V and J are TRBV4-1 and TRBJ2-3; 8 bases are shared with TRBD2. The CDR3 covers 16 residues. Germline CDR1 is MGHRA and CDR2 is YSYEKL. J was trimmed by 2 bases and V by 2 bases; bases with no gene match: 6. The CDR3 region is CASSQNSGAYTDTQYF. The CDR3 DNA follows: TGCGCCAGCAGCCAAAATAGCGGGGCATACACAGATACGCAGTATTTT.

About this clonotype itself: A read error may produce the germline difference seen at one junction end. The chain's CDR3 is CASSSQGTHEQYF. The CDR3, as DNA: TGTGCTAGCAGCTCACAGGGAACTCACGAGCAGTACTTC. The chain uses TRBV7-7 and TRBJ2-7; perhaps TRBD1 as D (6 bases). Germline-derived CDR1 and CDR2 are SSHAT and FNYEAQ (reference sequence). The CDR3 runs to 13 residues.

Points on this clonotype: This sequence may be a read error, since a much larger clone differs from it by one base. The chain joins TRBV7-3 to TRBJ2-1, with D possibly TRBD2 on 6 matching bases. The J call is doubtful: the DNA matches TRBJ2-7 better. Germline V gene sequence: CDR1 SGHTA, CDR2 FQGTGA. The CDR3 extends over 15 amino acids. CDR3 nucleotide sequence: TGTGCCAGCACCCGGGACGGGAGCTCCTACAATGAGCAGTACTTC. Amino acids: CASTRDGSSYNEQYF.

The chain recombines TRBV6-5 with TRBJ1-2; D not certain. V shed 5 bases and J shed 0 bases, with 19 bases lying between them. The CDR3 is 17 amino acids. The V gene's germline CDR1 is MNHEY and CDR2 SVGAGI. The CDR3, as DNA: TGTGCCAGCAGTCACCCGCCCCAAAGAACTGCTAACTATGGCTACACCTTC. Its translation is CASSHPPQRTANYGYTF.

The rearrangement uses TRBV20-1 and TRBJ1-5; perhaps TRBD1 as D (6 bases). Trimming took 3 bases from V and 5 from J, leaving 17 bases between them. Germline-derived CDR1 and CDR2 are DFQATT and SNEGSKA (reference sequence). The CDR3 length is 15 residues. The CDR3 DNA follows: TGCAGTGCTAGTACGGGCAGGGGAAGAGATCAGCCCCAGCATTTT. Translating gives CSASTGRGRDQPQHF.

Points on this clonotype: A much bigger clone sits one base away, suggesting this may be a read error. V gene TRBV7-2 combines with J gene TRBJ2-1; no clear D gene. V was cut by 1 base and J by 0 bases, with 7 bases left in between. The CDR3 totals 15 residues. In germline, CDR1 is SGHTA, CDR2 FQGNSA. The CDR3 DNA follows: TGTGCCAGCAGCTTAGGGAAGAGCTCCTACAATGAGCAGTTCTTC. Translation gives CASSLGKSSYNEQFF.

This clonotype was counted ten times or more. V gene TRBV29-1 combines with J gene TRBJ2-7; 12 positions match TRBD2. The CDR3 is 13 amino acids. Trimming took 5 bases from V and 2 from J; bases not matched to a gene: 1. In germline, CDR1 is SQVTM, CDR2 ANQGSEA. The CDR3 DNA reads TGCAGCGTTCGGACTAGCGGGGCCTACGAGCAGTACTTC. Protein: CSVRTSGAYEQYF.

The chain links TRBV28 to TRBJ1-2; 7 bases fit TRBD1. Germline-derived CDR1 and CDR2 are MDHEN and SYDVKM. The trim removed 2 bases at V and 4 bases at J, leaving 7 bases unmatched. This CDR3 is 15 amino acids long. This chain's CDR3 is CASSLPGTALYGYTF. CDR3 nucleotides: TGTGCCAGCAGTTTACCCGGGACAGCCCTCTATGGCTACACCTTC.

The CDR3 nucleotides are TGTGCCAGCAGTTACGGCACCTCTTCCTACGAGCAGTACTTC. Translated, it gives CASSYGTSSYEQYF. The chain carries TRBV6-5 and TRBJ2-5; D is undetermined. Judging by the DNA end, TRBJ2-7 fits better; the J call may be wrong. The germline V gene encodes CDR1 MNHEY and CDR2 SVGAGI. This CDR3 region has 14 residues.

V is TRBV20-1 and J is TRBJ1-6; D is ambiguous. Trimming pared 1 base from V and 8 bases from J, leaving 21 bases between. The CDR3 consists of 17 residues. Germline assignment: CDR1 DFQATT and CDR2 SNEGSKA (reference sequence). DNA of the CDR3: TGCAGTGCTAGAGCGCGAACCTTGTTAGGGCATTATTCACCCCTCCACTTT. This gives the protein CSARARTLLGHYSPLHF.

The chain is built from TRBV7-3 and TRBJ2-2, with D possibly matching TRBD2 (5 bases). V was pared by 5 bases and J by 7 bases, with 8 bases between. CDR1 and CDR2 (germline): SGHTA, FQGTGA. The CDR3 length is 12 residues. CDR3 amino acids: CASSRAGGELFF. The CDR3 bases are TGTGCCAGCAGCAGGGCGGGCGGGGAGCTGTTTTTT. The variable domain in full, completed from reference TRBV7-3 and TRBJ2-2, reads GAGVSQTPSNKVTEKGKYVELRCDPISGHTALYWYRQSLGQGPEFLIYFQGTGAADDSGLPNDRFFAVRPEGSVSTLKIQRTERGDSAVYLCASSRAGGELFFGEGSRLTVL.

The J gene is TRBJ2-1, the V gene TRBV19; 10 nucleotides agree with TRBD1. Gene TRBJ2-7 matches the end of the DNA better, so the J call may be wrong. The germline V gene encodes CDR1 LNHDA and CDR2 SQIVND (reference sequence). The CDR3 extends over 17 amino acids. CDR3: CASSISLTGGSYNEQYF. For the CDR3, the DNA is TGTGCCAGTAGCATTTCCTTGACAGGGGGCTCCTACAATGAGCAGTACTTC.

In nucleotides, the CDR3 is TGTGCCAGCAGTGTCGGGAGGGTAGACAGGGGGCACGAAAAACTGTTTTTT. Translation: CASSVGRVDRGHEKLFF. V is TRBV2 and J is TRBJ1-4, with 10 bases that match TRBD1. This CDR3 spans 17 amino acids. Germline CDR1 reads SNHLY; CDR2 reads FYNNEI. The J segment lost 8 bases and the V segment lost 4 bases, leaving 13 bases of the junction unmatched.

This clonotype has only a few counts. The chain has TRBV20-1 and TRBJ1-5; D unresolved. This CDR3 region has 16 residues. The ends were cut back, 0 bases at V and 6 bases at J, with 18 bases in the middle. The germline V gene has CDR1 DFQATT and CDR2 SNEGSKA (reference sequence). The CDR3 region is CSARDQVALSPQPQHF. The CDR3 nucleotides read TGCAGTGCTAGAGATCAGGTGGCCCTGAGCCCTCAGCCCCAGCATTTT.

This clonotype has ten or more counts. The J gene is TRBJ2-1, the V gene TRBV6-2 or TRBV6-3; D not resolved. In germline, CDR1 is MNHEY, CDR2 SVGEGT. CDR3 size: 11 residues. V lost 6 bases, J lost 7 bases, and 7 bases lay in between. CDR3 loop: CASSRRNEQFF. In DNA form, the CDR3 reads TGTGCCAGCAGCCGCCGTAATGAGCAGTTCTTC.

The chain is built from TRBV4-1 and TRBJ1-5, with unresolved D. The CDR3 extends over 16 amino acids. V was trimmed by 5 bases and J by 2 bases, leaving 16 bases between them. The germline CDR1 and CDR2 sequences are MGHRA and YSYEKL. CDR3 sequence reads: CASSDTARRGNQPQHF. CDR3 nucleotide sequence: TGCGCCAGCAGCGATACGGCGCGACGGGGCAATCAGCCCCAGCATTTT.

Of note for this clonotype: The junction and the germline gene differ at one end; a read error may be behind it. CDR3 DNA sequence: TGTGCCAGCAGTCTCGGGACGGCCGATTCACCCCCCCACTTT. This codes for CASSLGTADSPPHF. The V and J genes are TRBV4-2 and TRBJ1-6; perhaps TRBD1 as D (5 bases). The CDR3 extends over 14 amino acids. CDR1 is LGHNA and CDR2 is YNFKEQ in the germline V gene.

This chain links TRBV30 with TRBJ1-2; TRBD1 might be the D (5 bases). Per the germline V gene, CDR1 is GTSNPN and CDR2 is SVGIG (reference sequence). Trimming removed 4 bases at V and 6 bases at J, with 12 bases between. CDR3 length: 12 amino acids. DNA for the CDR3: TGTGCCTGGAAAGCAGGGTCGGATGGCTACACCTTC. It encodes CAWKAGSDGYTF.

This clonotype has more than one count but fewer than ten. The rearrangement joins TRBV4-1 to TRBJ1-1; tentatively, D is TRBD1 (6 bases). Germline V gives CDR1 MGHRA, CDR2 YSYEKL. The V end lost 3 bases, the J end lost 7 bases, and 18 bases lay between the germline ends. The CDR3 is 15 amino acids. This CDR3 reads CASSHPTGARSEAFF. CDR3 bases: TGCGCCAGCAGCCACCCTACGGGGGCCAGGAGTGAAGCTTTCTTT.

This clonotype was detected many times. J is TRBJ2-1 and V is TRBV4-3; D is ambiguous. Looked up from germline, CDR1 is LGHNA and CDR2 is YSLEER. CDR3 length: 12 residues. With 5 bases removed from V and 7 bases from J, the gap between germline ends came to 9 bases. CDR3 loop: CASSEMQNEQFF. The CDR3 DNA sequence: TGCGCCAGCAGCGAGATGCAGAATGAGCAGTTCTTC.

The chain is built from TRBV6-2 or TRBV6-3 and TRBJ2-3; D not certain. This CDR3 contains 12 residues. The germline CDR1 and CDR2 sequences are MNHEY and SVGEGT. Deletions cut 5 bases from V and 5 bases from J, with 8 bases between. DNA for the CDR3: TGTGCCAGCAGTCCCTATGTAGATACGCAGTATTTT. Amino acids: CASSPYVDTQYF.

There are a few counts of this clonotype. The chain couples TRBV2 to TRBJ1-5, with D unresolved. Germline V lookup: CDR1 SNHLY, CDR2 FYNNEI. The CDR3 totals 12 residues. V was shortened by 4 bases and J by 7 bases, with 8 bases between the two germline ends. The CDR3 sequence: CASSGEVQPQHF. DNA of the CDR3: TGTGCCAGCAGTGGAGAGGTCCAGCCCCAGCATTTT.

There are a few counts of this clonotype. The chain combines TRBV27 with TRBJ2-7; either TRBD1 or TRBD2 may supply D (5 bases each). This CDR3 spans 15 amino acids. V lost 5 bases to trimming and J lost 3 bases, with 17 bases between them. The germline gives CDR1 MNHEY, CDR2 SMNVEV (reference sequence). The chain's CDR3 is CASSPRTREIYEQYF. In DNA, the CDR3 is TGTGCCAGCAGTCCGCGGACAAGGGAGATCTACGAGCAGTACTTC.